The 23 T cell receptor beta chains in this list originate from one sample, sequenced in a study of cytomegalovirus exposure and HLA in healthy donors. Profiled with immunoSEQ multiplex PCR; TCRdb holds only in-frame clones, not every one. The table records under 200,000 clones, around 88% of them present only once. Material: PBMCs. These TCRs come from a woman aged 18-29 years in good health and CMV-seronegative.

This chain connects TRBV18 to TRBJ2-2; TRBD2 matches 8 bases. V trimming: 0 bases; J trimming: 2 bases; junction bases outside the gene matches: 5. Germline V gene lookup returns CDR1 KGHSH and CDR2 LQKENI. The CDR3 is 17 residues long. The CDR3 is CASSPPLGGANTGELFF. As DNA, the CDR3 is TGTGCCAGCTCACCACCCCTCGGGGGGGCCAACACCGGGGAGCTGTTTTTT.

This clone has only a few counts. The chain employs TRBV27 and TRBJ2-3; D is uncertain. CDR1 MNHEY and CDR2 SMNVEV come from the germline V gene (reference sequence). CDR3 length equals 14 residues. Trimming stripped 2 bases from V and 0 bases from J, with 6 bases between. DNA for the CDR3: TGTGCCAGCAGTTTAATAGCCAGCACAGATACGCAGTATTTT. Its protein is CASSLIASTDTQYF.

The chain joins TRBV5-4 to TRBJ2-7, with D possibly TRBD1 on 6 matching bases. Trimming took 6 bases from V and 5 from J, leaving 21 bases between them. In germline, CDR1 is SGHNT, CDR2 YYREEE (reference sequence). The CDR3 is made up of 15 amino acids. The CDR3 DNA follows: TGTGCCAGCACCTTCCCGGGACAACATCTGGACGAGCAGTACTTC. It translates to CASTFPGQHLDEQYF.

This clone came up many times. The J gene is TRBJ2-7, the V gene TRBV18; a weak D match, TRBD1 (6 bases). The CDR3 contains 14 residues. In germline, CDR1 is KGHSH, CDR2 LQKENI. Trimming took off 5 bases at V and 6 bases at J, with 17 bases between the two ends. This CDR3 is CASSSGTLFPEQYF. CDR3 coding DNA: TGTGCCAGCTCATCCGGGACACTCTTCCCCGAGCAGTACTTC.

This clone was observed once. The rearrangement joins TRBV5-5 to TRBJ2-1, with 7 bases that match TRBD1. The CDR3 extends over 16 amino acids. CDR1 and CDR2 from the germline V gene are SGHKS and YYEKEE (reference sequence). J was trimmed by 4 bases and V by 3 bases; bases with no gene match: 10. CDR3 residues: CASSWGPGQIYNEQFF. CDR3 nucleotides: TGTGCCAGCAGCTGGGGACCGGGACAGATTTACAATGAGCAGTTCTTC.

This chain connects TRBV18 to TRBJ1-5; D might be TRBD1 (6 bases). From germline, CDR1 is KGHSH and CDR2 LQKENI. The CDR3 runs 15 residues. V lost 1 base, J lost 7 bases, and 14 bases lay in between. CDR3 sequence reads: CASSPRESQGQPQHF. Written as DNA, the CDR3 is TGTGCCAGCTCACCACGGGAATCCCAGGGGCAGCCCCAGCATTTT.

The rearrangement uses TRBV6-5 and TRBJ2-5, with unresolved D. This CDR3 contains 14 residues. Trimming left V 5 bases short and J 1 base short, with 11 bases between. The V gene's germline CDR1 is MNHEY and CDR2 SVGAGI. The CDR3 sequence is CASSRTGPQETQYF. CDR3 nucleotide sequence: TGTGCCAGCAGTCGAACTGGGCCCCAAGAGACCCAGTACTTC.

This sequence joins TRBV12-5 and TRBJ1-5, with D tentatively TRBD1 (5 bases). The V gene's germline CDR1 is LGHNT and CDR2 FRNRAP. This CDR3 has 15 amino acids. V was trimmed by 0 bases and J by 3 bases, leaving 9 bases between them. This CDR3 reads CASGLVQAPNQPQHF. The CDR3 nucleotides are TGTGCTAGTGGTTTGGTACAGGCACCCAATCAGCCCCAGCATTTT.

The rearrangement uses TRBV6-6 and TRBJ1-5, with D possibly matching TRBD1 (5 bases). The CDR3 is made up of 14 amino acids. The V end was cut by 10 bases, the J end by 3 bases, with 16 bases between. Germline CDR1 MNHNY, CDR2 SVGAGI (reference sequence). The DNA for the CDR3 is TGTGCCACCTTGCGACAGTTCAACAATCAGCCCCAGCATTTT. This gives the protein CATLRQFNNQPQHF.

The genes are TRBV19 and TRBJ1-1; TRBD1 might be the D (5 bases). The CDR3 has 14 amino acids. V was clipped by 3 bases and J by 8 bases, with 16 bases between them. The germline V gene encodes CDR1 LNHDA and CDR2 SQIVND (reference sequence). DNA of the CDR3: TGTGCCAGTAGTATTCACCACAGGTCCTCAGAAGCTTTCTTT. This translates into CASSIHHRSSEAFF.

The chain carries TRBV19 and TRBJ1-1; D gene uncertain. The CDR3 extends over 13 amino acids. Germline loops: CDR1 LNHDA, CDR2 SQIVND (reference sequence). The germline V and J ends were trimmed by 8 bases and 0 bases, with 10 bases remaining between them. CDR3: CASGELMNTEAFF. The CDR3 nucleotides are TGTGCCAGTGGGGAGCTTATGAACACTGAAGCTTTCTTT.

The table lists this clone with a count of one. V gene TRBV27 combines with J gene TRBJ1-2; D is uncertain. The CDR3 sequence is 15 residues long. Per the germline V gene, CDR1 is MNHEY and CDR2 is SMNVEV (reference sequence). V lost 6 bases and J lost 4, with 18 bases in between. CDR3 DNA: TGTGCCAGCAGGCGCACCTCTACAGTGCTCTATGGCTACACCTTC. It codes for CASRRTSTVLYGYTF.

The V and J genes are TRBV7-9 and TRBJ2-5; 7 nucleotides agree with TRBD2. With V trimmed by 6 bases and J by 3 bases, 16 bases remained unmatched. This CDR3 spans 17 amino acids. Germline V lookup: CDR1 SEHNR, CDR2 FQNEAQ (reference sequence). CDR3 in amino acids: CASRQSIKREREETQYF. CDR3 nucleotide sequence: TGTGCCAGCAGACAGAGTATAAAGCGGGAAAGGGAAGAGACCCAGTACTTC.

The rearrangement links TRBV4-3 to TRBJ2-4; D uncertain. Germline-derived CDR1 and CDR2 are LGHNA and YSLEER. Deletions cut 0 bases from V and 1 base from J, with 13 bases between. The CDR3 length is 17 residues. Written as DNA, the CDR3 is TGCGCCAGCAGCCAAGATGGTCCAAGCTGGGCCAAAAACATTCAGTACTTC. It translates to CASSQDGPSWAKNIQYF.

V is TRBV15 and J is TRBJ2-2; D perhaps matches TRBD1 (5 bases). CDR1 and CDR2 (germline): LNHNV, YYDKDF (reference sequence). Deletions cut 5 bases from V and 5 bases from J, with 12 bases between. The CDR3 has 14 amino acids. The CDR3 nucleotides are TGTGCCACCAGCCCTAGGGGTCGGACCGGGGAGCTGTTTTTT. This gives the protein CATSPRGRTGELFF.

The chain uses TRBV30 and TRBJ1-2, with D perhaps matching TRBD1 (6 bases). CDR3 length: 15 amino acids. Germline CDR1 GTSNPN, CDR2 SVGIG (reference sequence). V was cut by 0 bases and J by 3 bases, with 14 bases left in between. The CDR3 region is CAWSVWRGQDYGYTF. In nucleotides, the CDR3 is TGTGCCTGGAGTGTATGGCGGGGGCAGGACTATGGCTACACCTTC.

The rearrangement uses TRBV15 and TRBJ1-4; D might be TRBD1 (6 bases). Per germline, CDR1 LNHNV and CDR2 YYDKDF (reference sequence). CDR3 length: 16 residues. V was shortened by 1 base and J by 5 bases, with 14 bases between the two germline ends. CDR3 DNA: TGTGCCACCAGCAGAGTTAGTACAGGGTCCAATGAAAAACTGTTTTTT. It yields the protein CATSRVSTGSNEKLFF. The full variable domain, completed using reference TRBV15 and TRBJ1-4, is DAMVIQNPRYQVTQFGKPVTLSCSQTLNHNVMYWYQQKSSQAPKLLFHYYDKDFNNEADTPDNFQSRRPNTSFCFLDIRSPGLGDTAMYLCATSRVSTGSNEKLFFGSGTQLSVL.

This clone has just a few counts. At one of its ends the junction is not consistent with the germline gene, which may arise from a read error. The CDR3, as DNA: TGTGCCTGGAGCCCTTCATCCTACCGGGACAGCTTC. Its protein is CAWSPSSYRDSF. The chain couples TRBV30 to TRBJ1-2, with 7 bases identical to TRBD1. Germline lookup yields CDR1 GTSNPN and CDR2 SVGIG (reference sequence). The CDR3 sequence is 12 residues long.

The V and J genes are TRBV19 and TRBJ2-7; 10 positions match TRBD1. Germline trimming cut 4 bases from V and 4 bases from J; bases unmatched to any gene: 4. Germline values: CDR1 LNHDA, CDR2 SQIVND (reference sequence). The CDR3 is made up of 14 amino acids. The DNA for the CDR3 is TGTGCCAGTAGTAGGGACAGGGGTCGTTACGAGCAGTACTTC. It yields the protein CASSRDRGRYEQYF.

This rearrangement joins TRBV7-3 to TRBJ2-1, with 9 bases lining up with TRBD1. Trimming removed 8 bases from V and 5 bases from J; junction bases left unmatched: 7. CDR3 size: 14 residues. The V gene's germline CDR1 is SGHTA and CDR2 FQGTGA. The DNA for the CDR3 is TGTGCCAGCGGAACCGGGACAGGGAACAATGAGCAGTTCTTC. The encoded protein is CASGTGTGNNEQFF.

The rearrangement links TRBV18 to TRBJ2-3; 7 nucleotides match TRBD1. V shed 6 bases, J shed 2 bases, and the junction held 8 bases outside the gene matches. Germline V gene sequence: CDR1 KGHSH, CDR2 LQKENI. This CDR3 comprises 15 residues. The CDR3 nucleotides are TGTGCCAGCTCTCCTAGGACAGGTAACACAGATACGCAGTATTTT. Amino acids: CASSPRTGNTDTQYF.

In its sample, this clone was seen once. The chain couples TRBV9 to TRBJ1-4; D perhaps matches TRBD1 (5 bases). Germline CDR1 is SGDLS and CDR2 is YYNGEE. This CDR3 has 15 residues. Trimming shortened V by 0 bases and J by 7 bases, and 13 bases separated the two germline ends. The CDR3 DNA follows: TGTGCCAGCAGCGTAGGTGAAGGTGGGGCTGAAAAACTGTTTTTT. It yields the protein CASSVGEGGAEKLFF.

A single count supports this clone. The chain combines TRBV27 with TRBJ1-1; possibly TRBD1 for D (5 bases). The CDR3 has 15 residues. The germline V and J ends were trimmed by 4 bases and 8 bases, with 20 bases remaining between them. Germline-derived CDR1 and CDR2 are MNHEY and SMNVEV (reference sequence). The CDR3 DNA reads as TGTGCCAGCAGTTCATCTGCGTTAGGGGTCCGGGAAGCTTTCTTT. It encodes CASSSSALGVREAFF.